The 9 T cell receptor beta chains below all came from one sample that was sequenced in a study of T cell changes during pregnancy in multiple sclerosis. Only in-frame clones appear in the TCRdb table, and some are missing; sequencing was by immunoSEQ multiplex PCR. The sample lists around 130,000 clones, approximately 96% seen once, with around 0.46% in the top ten. The sequencing here drew on peripheral blood, taken after pregnancy. Receptors originate from a female donor with multiple sclerosis, enrolled in a pregnancy study.

V usage is TRBV29-1 and J usage is TRBJ2-2, with D possibly matching TRBD1 (5 bases). Looked up from germline, CDR1 is SQVTM and CDR2 is ANQGSEA. V was trimmed by 4 bases and J by 2 bases, leaving 8 bases between them. The CDR3 loop spans 13 amino acids. CDR3 DNA: TGCAGCGTTGGACAGCCCAACACCGGGGAGCTGTTTTTT. It encodes CSVGQPNTGELFF.

The gene calls are TRBV4-2 and TRBJ1-1, with 9 bases that match TRBD1. Per germline, CDR1 LGHNA and CDR2 YNFKEQ. This CDR3 comprises 15 residues. Germline trimming cut 4 bases from V and 3 bases from J; bases unmatched to any gene: 6. CDR3 sequence (DNA): TGTGCCAGCAGCCGTGCACAGGGGGCGGACACTGAAGCTTTCTTT. It codes for CASSRAQGADTEAFF.

The chain combines TRBV10-1 with TRBJ2-1, with TRBD1 matching over 7 bases. The CDR3 covers 19 residues. Per germline, CDR1 WNHNN and CDR2 SYGVQD (reference sequence). The V gene end was trimmed by 3 bases and the J gene end by 2 bases; junction bases not matched to a gene: 16. The CDR3 DNA follows: TGCGCCAGCAGTGAAGTGACAGGGTATTACCCCGAGGCCTACAATGAGCAGTTCTTC. This encodes CASSEVTGYYPEAYNEQFF.

The genes are TRBV4-3 and TRBJ2-1, with 9 bases fitting TRBD2. V lost 0 bases to trimming and J lost 3 bases; unmatched junction nucleotides: 6. Germline V lookup: CDR1 LGHNA, CDR2 YSLEER. CDR3 length equals 17 residues. This CDR3 reads CASSQDFSGSIYNEQFF. Written as DNA, the CDR3 is TGCGCCAGCAGCCAAGACTTTAGCGGGAGCATCTACAATGAGCAGTTCTTC.

This chain links TRBV7-2 with TRBJ2-1; 14 bases fit TRBD2. The CDR3 has 19 amino acids. Germline V CDR1 and CDR2: SGHTA, FQGNSA. V shed 3 bases, J shed 4 bases, and the junction held 11 bases outside the gene matches. In DNA, the CDR3 is TGTGCCAGCAGCTTGGGTTCGAGGACTAGCGGGAGGTTTTACAATGAGCAGTTCTTC. It encodes CASSLGSRTSGRFYNEQFF.

This chain joins TRBV15 and TRBJ2-7, with a weak D call TRBD1 (6 bases). The CDR3 length is 16 residues. The germline V gene encodes CDR1 LNHNV and CDR2 YYDKDF (reference sequence). V lost 0 bases, J lost 4 bases, and 16 bases lay in between. CDR3 in amino acids: CATSRDRFGQRYEQYF. DNA for the CDR3: TGTGCCACCAGCAGAGATAGATTCGGACAGAGATACGAGCAGTACTTC.

V gene TRBV28 combines with J gene TRBJ2-7, with TRBD1 as a possible D gene (6 bases). The V end was cut by 3 bases, the J end by 2 bases, with 17 bases between. The CDR3 contains 16 residues. Germline CDR1 MDHEN, CDR2 SYDVKM. CDR3 sequence reads: CASSLTRDKPTYEQYF. In nucleotides, the CDR3 is TGTGCCAGCAGTTTGACCCGGGACAAACCGACCTACGAGCAGTACTTC. The full variable domain, rest sourced from reference TRBV28 and TRBJ2-7, is DVKVTQSSRYLVKRTGEKVFLECVQDMDHENMFWYRQDPGLGLRLIYFSYDVKMKEKGDIPEGYSVSREKKERFSLILESASTNQTSMYLCASSLTRDKPTYEQYFGPGTRLTVT.

The rearrangement links TRBV28 to TRBJ2-2; TRBD2 aligns across 8 bases. Germline V gene data show CDR1 as MDHEN and CDR2 as SYDVKM. CDR3 length: 14 amino acids. V was clipped by 8 bases and J by 3 bases; unmatched bases: 5. The CDR3 DNA is TGTGCCAGCGCAAGCGGGAGAGACACCGGGGAGCTGTTTTTT. Translated, it gives CASASGRDTGELFF.

V and J are TRBV19 and TRBJ1-2; D may be TRBD1 (6 bases). Germline V CDR1 and CDR2: LNHDA, SQIVND (reference sequence). This CDR3 contains 15 residues. Trimming took off 1 base at V and 4 bases at J, with 13 bases between the two ends. The chain's CDR3 is CASSIGLSDSYGYTF. The CDR3 coding sequence is TGTGCCAGTAGTATAGGGTTGTCGGACAGCTATGGCTACACCTTC.